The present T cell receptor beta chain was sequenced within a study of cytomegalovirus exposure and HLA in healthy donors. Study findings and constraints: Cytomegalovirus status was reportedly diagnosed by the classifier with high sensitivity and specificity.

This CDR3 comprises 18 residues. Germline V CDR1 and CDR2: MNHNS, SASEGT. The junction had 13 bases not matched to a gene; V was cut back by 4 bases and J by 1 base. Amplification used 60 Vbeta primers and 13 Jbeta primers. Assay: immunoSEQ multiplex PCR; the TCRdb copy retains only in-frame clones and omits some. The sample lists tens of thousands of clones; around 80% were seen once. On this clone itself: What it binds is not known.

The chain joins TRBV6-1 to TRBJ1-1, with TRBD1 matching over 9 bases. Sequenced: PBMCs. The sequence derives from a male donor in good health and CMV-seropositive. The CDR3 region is CASSAPPHRQGGNTEAFF. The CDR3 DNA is TGTGCCAGCAGTGCACCACCTCATCGACAGGGGGGGAACACTGAAGCTTTCTTT.